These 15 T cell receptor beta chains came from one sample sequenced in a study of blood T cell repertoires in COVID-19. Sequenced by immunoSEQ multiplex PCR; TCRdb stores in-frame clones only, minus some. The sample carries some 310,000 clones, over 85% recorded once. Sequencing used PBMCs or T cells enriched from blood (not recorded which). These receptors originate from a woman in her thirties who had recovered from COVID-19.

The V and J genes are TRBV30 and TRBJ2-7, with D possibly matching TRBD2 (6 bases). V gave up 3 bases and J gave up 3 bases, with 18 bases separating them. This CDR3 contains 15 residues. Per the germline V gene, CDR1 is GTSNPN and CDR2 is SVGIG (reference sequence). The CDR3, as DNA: TGTGCCTGGAGCCAGCGGGTGGGGATGGGCTACGAGCAGTACTTC. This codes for CAWSQRVGMGYEQYF.

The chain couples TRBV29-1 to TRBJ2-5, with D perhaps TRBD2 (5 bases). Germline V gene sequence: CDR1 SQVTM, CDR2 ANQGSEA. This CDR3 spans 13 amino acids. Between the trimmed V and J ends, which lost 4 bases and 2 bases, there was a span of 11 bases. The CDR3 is CSVVWGVQETQYF. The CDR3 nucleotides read TGCAGCGTTGTGTGGGGAGTGCAAGAGACCCAGTACTTC.

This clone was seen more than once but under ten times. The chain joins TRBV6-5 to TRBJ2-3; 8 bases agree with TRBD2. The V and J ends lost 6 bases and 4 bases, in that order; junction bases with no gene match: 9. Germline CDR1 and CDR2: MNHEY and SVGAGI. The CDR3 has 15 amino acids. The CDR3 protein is CASRRASGFPDTQYF. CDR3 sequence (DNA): TGTGCCAGCAGACGGGCTAGCGGGTTTCCAGATACGCAGTATTTT.

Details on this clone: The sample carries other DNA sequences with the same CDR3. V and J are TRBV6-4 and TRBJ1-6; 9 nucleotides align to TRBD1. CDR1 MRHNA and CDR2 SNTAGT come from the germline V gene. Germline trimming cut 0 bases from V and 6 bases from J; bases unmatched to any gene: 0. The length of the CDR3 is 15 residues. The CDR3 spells CASSDSTGGNSPLHF. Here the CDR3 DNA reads TGTGCCAGCAGTGACTCGACAGGGGGTAATTCACCCCTCCACTTT.

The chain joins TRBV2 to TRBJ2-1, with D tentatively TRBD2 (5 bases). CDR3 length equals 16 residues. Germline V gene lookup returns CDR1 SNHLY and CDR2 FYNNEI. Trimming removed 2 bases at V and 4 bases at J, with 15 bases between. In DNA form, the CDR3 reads TGTGCCAGCAGTGAATTCGGGCACGGGAATTACAATGAGCAGTTCTTC. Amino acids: CASSEFGHGNYNEQFF.

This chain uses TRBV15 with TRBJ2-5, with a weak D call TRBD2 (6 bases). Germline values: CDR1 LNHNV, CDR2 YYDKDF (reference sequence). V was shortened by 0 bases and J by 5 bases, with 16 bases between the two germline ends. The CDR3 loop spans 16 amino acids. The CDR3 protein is CATSRDKGGARETQYF. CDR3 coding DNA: TGTGCCACCAGCAGAGATAAAGGAGGGGCACGGGAGACCCAGTACTTC.

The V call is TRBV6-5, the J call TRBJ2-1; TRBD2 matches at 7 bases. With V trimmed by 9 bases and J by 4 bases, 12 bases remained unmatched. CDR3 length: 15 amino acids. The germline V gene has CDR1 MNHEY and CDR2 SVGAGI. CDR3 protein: CASNDRLAAYNEQFF. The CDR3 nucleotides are TGTGCCAGTAACGATAGGCTAGCGGCTTACAATGAGCAGTTCTTC.

This CDR3 is CASRRDFLGGEQFF. The CDR3 nucleotides read TGTGCCAGCAGGAGGGACTTTTTGGGGGGTGAGCAGTTCTTC. This chain links TRBV6-5 with TRBJ2-1, with D possibly TRBD2 on 6 matching bases. The CDR3 covers 14 residues. Germline V gives CDR1 MNHEY, CDR2 SVGAGI. V lost 6 bases and J lost 9, with 18 bases in between.

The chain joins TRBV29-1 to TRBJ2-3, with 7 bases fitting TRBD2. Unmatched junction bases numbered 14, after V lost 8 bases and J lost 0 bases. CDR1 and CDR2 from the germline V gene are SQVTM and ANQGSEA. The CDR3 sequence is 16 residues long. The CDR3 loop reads CSFNIVASGSTDTQYF. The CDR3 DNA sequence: TGCAGCTTTAATATTGTGGCTAGCGGAAGCACAGATACGCAGTATTTT.

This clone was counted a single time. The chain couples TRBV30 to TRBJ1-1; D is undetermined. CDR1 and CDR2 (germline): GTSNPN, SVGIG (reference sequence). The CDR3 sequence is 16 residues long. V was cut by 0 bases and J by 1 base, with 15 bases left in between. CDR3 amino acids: CAWSVSLTPRNTEAFF. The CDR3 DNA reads TGTGCCTGGAGTGTCTCGCTTACCCCGAGGAACACTGAAGCTTTCTTT.

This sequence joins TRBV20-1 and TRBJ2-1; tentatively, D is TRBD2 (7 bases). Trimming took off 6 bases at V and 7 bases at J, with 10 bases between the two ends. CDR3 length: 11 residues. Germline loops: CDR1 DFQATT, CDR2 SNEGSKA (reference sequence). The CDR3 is CSARGANEQFF. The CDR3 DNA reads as TGCAGTGCACGGGGGGCTAATGAGCAGTTCTTC.

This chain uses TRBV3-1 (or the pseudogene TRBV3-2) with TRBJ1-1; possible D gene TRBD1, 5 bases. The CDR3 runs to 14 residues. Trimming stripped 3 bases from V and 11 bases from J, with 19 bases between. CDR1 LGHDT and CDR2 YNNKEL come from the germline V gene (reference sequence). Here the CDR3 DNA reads TGTGCCAGCAGCCATGGGGCCTACTTCCTGGGGGCTTTCTTT. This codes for CASSHGAYFLGAFF.

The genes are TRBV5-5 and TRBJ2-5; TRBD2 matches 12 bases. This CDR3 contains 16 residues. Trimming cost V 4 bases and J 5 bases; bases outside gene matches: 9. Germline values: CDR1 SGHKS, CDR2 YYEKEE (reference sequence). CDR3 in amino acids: CASSVRLAGEWETQYF. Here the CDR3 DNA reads TGTGCCAGCAGCGTACGACTAGCGGGAGAGTGGGAGACCCAGTACTTC.

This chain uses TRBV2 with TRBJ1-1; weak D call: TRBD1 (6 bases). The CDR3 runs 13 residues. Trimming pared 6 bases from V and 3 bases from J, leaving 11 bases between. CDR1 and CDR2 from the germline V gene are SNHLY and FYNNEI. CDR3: CASRVTGYTEAFF. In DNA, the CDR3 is TGTGCCAGCAGGGTGACAGGATACACTGAAGCTTTCTTT.

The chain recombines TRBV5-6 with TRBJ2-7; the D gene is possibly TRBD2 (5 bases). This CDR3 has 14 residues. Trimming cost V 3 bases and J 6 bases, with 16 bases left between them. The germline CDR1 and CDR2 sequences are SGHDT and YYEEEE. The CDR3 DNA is TGTGCCAGCAGCTGGGGAGACCTAGGGTCCGAGCAGTACTTC. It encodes CASSWGDLGSEQYF.